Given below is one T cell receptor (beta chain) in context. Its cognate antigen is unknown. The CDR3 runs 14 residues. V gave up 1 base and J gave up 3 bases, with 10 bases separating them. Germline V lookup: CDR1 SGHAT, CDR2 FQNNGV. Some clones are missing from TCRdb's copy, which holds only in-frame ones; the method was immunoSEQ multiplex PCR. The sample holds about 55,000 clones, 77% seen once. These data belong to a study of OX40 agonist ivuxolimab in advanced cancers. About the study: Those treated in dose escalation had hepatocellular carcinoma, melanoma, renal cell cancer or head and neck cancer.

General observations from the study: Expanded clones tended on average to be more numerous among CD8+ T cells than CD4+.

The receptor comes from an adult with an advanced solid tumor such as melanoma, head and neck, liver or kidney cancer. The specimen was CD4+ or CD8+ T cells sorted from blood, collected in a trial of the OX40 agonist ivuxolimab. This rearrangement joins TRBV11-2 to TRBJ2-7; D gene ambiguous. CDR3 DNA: TGTGCCAGCAGCTTAGTAGGCGGAAACTACGAGCAGTACTTC. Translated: CASSLVGGNYEQYF.